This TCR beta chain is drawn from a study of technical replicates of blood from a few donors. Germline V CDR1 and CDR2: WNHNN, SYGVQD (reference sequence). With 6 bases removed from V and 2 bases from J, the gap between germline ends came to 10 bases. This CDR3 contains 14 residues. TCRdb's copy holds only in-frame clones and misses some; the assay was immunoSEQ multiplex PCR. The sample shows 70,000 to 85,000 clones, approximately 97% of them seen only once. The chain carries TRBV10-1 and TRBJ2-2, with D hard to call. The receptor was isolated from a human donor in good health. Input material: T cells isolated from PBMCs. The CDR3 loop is CASSHSRNTGELFF. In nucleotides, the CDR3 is TGCGCCAGCAGCCACAGCCGAAACACCGGGGAGCTGTTTTTT.